These T cell receptor beta chains were read from a single sample in a study of T-cell reconstitution after alpha-beta-depleted transplantation in children. TCRdb ran MiXCR on the PCR reads and lists one entry per CDR3 protein. The data hold about 110,000 distinct CDR3 sequences, with approximately 6.6% observed a single time. Sample: PBMCs, mostly from graft donor cells, taken 360 days after TCRalphabeta/CD19-depleted stem cell transplant. These receptors all stem from a male patient between 2 and 9 years old who had a stem cell transplant for acute lymphoblastic leukemia, so the T cells may come from the graft donor. Both conserved end residues are part of each CDR3. A D gene is named only where the DNA matches it firmly. For some rows the clone size is stated as once, few or many, or as a class when expanded; others skip it.

- - TRBV28 CASSFEGSTNEKLFF
- many TRBV5-5 CASSLVFRSTDTQYF
TRBD2 - TRBV3-1 CATSHRLASSYEQYF
TRBD1 few TRBV11-1 CASSSSRDRGSGSNQPQHF
- many TRBV2 CASSEGGSGLTQYF
- many TRBV29-1 CSVEKNIQYF
TRBD1 many TRBV4-2 CASSHEGQSNDEQYF
- many TRBV28 CASRGSTDYEQYF
- - TRBV6-5 CASSYSRGTYEQYF
- few TRBV30 CAWSVGGGVELFF
TRBD2 few TRBV20-1 CSATNLAGALSYEQYF
- many TRBV9 CASSVALGATRGELFF
- - TRBV27 CASSRNPLNEQFF
TRBD1 many TRBV27 CASSLSGTGTDTQYF
- many TRBV4-1 CASSHSPVSSSGELFF